The present T cell receptor (beta chain) was sequenced within a study of T cell responses to AZD1222 COVID-19 vaccine. General study points: Breadth and depth of Spike-specific TCRs rose after two AZD1222 doses. Baseline serology detected seropositivity in only five to seven AZD1222 recipients. Unmutated variant regions are reportedly the target of nearly half of TCRs that are spike-specific.

Note on this clone: Its specificity is not known.

Per the germline V gene, CDR1 is SGHTA and CDR2 is FQGNSA. This CDR3 is built from 17 residues. V lost 1 base to trimming and J lost 4 bases; unmatched junction nucleotides: 6. The assay was immunoSEQ multiplex PCR, and TCRdb's table has in-frame clones only and misses some. The sample contains approximately 130,000 clones, around 88% of which appear only once. The source is an adult in good health. This chain joins TRBV7-2 and TRBJ2-3; TRBD2 matches at 12 bases. Sequencing used peripheral blood, obtained on day 0 of MenACWY control vaccination. The DNA for the CDR3 is TGTGCCAGCAGCTTAGTATCCCTAGCGGGAGGGCCAGATACGCAGTATTTT. Translation: CASSLVSLAGGPDTQYF.